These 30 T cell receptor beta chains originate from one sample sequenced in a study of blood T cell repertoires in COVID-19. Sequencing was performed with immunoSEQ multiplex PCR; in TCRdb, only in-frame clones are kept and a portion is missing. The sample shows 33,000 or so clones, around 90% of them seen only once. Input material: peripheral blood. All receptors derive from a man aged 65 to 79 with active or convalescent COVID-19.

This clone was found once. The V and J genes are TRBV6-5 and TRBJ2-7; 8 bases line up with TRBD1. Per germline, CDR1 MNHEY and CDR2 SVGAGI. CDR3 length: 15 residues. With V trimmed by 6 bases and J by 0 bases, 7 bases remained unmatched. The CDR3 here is CASSRQGPGSYEQYF. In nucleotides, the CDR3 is TGTGCCAGCAGCCGACAGGGGCCCGGCTCCTACGAGCAGTACTTC.

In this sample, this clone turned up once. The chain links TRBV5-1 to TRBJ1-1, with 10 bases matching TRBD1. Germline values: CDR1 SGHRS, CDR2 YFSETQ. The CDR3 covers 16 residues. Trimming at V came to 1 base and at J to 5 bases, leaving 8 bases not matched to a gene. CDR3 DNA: TGCGCCAGCAGCTTGAAGACAGGGGGCGGATCGACTGAAGCTTTCTTT. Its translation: CASSLKTGGGSTEAFF.

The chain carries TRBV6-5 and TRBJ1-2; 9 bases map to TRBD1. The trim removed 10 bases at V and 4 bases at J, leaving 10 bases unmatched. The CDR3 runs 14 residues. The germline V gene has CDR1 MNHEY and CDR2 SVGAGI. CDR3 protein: CATRTTGGGYGYTF. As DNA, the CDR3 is TGTGCCACCCGAACTACAGGGGGCGGCTATGGCTACACCTTC.

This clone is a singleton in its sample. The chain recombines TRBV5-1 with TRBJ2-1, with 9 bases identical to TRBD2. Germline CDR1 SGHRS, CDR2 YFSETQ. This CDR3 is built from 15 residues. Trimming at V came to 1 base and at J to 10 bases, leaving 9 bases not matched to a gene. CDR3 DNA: TGCGCCAGCAGCTTGAGTAGCGGGAGCGGTAGCGAGCAGTTCTTC. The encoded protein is CASSLSSGSGSEQFF.

The CDR3: CASSVRAQETQYF. CDR3 nucleotide sequence: TGTGCCAGCAGTGTCAGGGCACAAGAGACCCAGTACTTC. The V and J genes are TRBV12-3 or TRBV12-4 and TRBJ2-5, with TRBD1 as a possible D gene (5 bases). This CDR3 is 13 amino acids long. The V gene lost 5 bases and the J gene lost 2 bases, with 9 bases spanning the gap.

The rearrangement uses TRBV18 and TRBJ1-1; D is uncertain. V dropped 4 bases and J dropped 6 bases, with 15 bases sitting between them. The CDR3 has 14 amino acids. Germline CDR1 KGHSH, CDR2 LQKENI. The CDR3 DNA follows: TGTGCCAGCTCACAGTCACAAACCGATCCTGAAGCTTTCTTT. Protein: CASSQSQTDPEAFF.

CDR3 amino acids: CASSLASRETEAFF. The CDR3 coding sequence is TGTGCCAGCAGCTTAGCGTCACGGGAAACTGAAGCTTTCTTT. The V gene is TRBV7-2, the J gene TRBJ1-1, with D unclear. V dropped 0 bases and J dropped 5 bases, with 10 bases sitting between them. The CDR3 has 14 residues. Germline CDR1 and CDR2: SGHTA and FQGNSA. The whole variable domain, remainder taken from reference TRBV7-2 and TRBJ1-1, is GAGVSQSPSNKVTEKGKDVELRCDPISGHTALYWYRQSLGQGLEFLIYFQGNSAPDKSGLPSDRFSAERTGGSVSTLTIQRTQQEDSAVYLCASSLASRETEAFFGQGTRLTVV.

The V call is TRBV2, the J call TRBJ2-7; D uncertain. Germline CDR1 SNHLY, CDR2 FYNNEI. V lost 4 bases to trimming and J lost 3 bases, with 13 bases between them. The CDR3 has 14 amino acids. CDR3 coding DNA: TGTGCCAGCAGTGCCCGAGCCCTAATCTACGAGCAGTACTTC. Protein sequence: CASSARALIYEQYF.

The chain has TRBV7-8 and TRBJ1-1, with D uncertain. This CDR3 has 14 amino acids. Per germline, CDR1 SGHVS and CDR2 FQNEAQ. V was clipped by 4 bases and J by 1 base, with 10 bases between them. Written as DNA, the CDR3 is TGTGCCAGCAGCTCAGCTACAGAGAACACTGAAGCTTTCTTT. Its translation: CASSSATENTEAFF.

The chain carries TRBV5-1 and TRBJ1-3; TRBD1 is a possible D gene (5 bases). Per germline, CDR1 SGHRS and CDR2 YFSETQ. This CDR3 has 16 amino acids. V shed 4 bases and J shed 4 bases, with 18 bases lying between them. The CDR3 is CASSPLGRDGGNTIYF. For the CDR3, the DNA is TGCGCCAGCAGCCCCTTGGGGAGGGACGGCGGAAACACCATATATTTT.

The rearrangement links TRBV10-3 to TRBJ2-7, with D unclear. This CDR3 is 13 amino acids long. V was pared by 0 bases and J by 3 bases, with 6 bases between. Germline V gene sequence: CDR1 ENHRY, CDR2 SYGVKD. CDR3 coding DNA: TGTGCCATCAGTGAGTCACACCACTACGAGCAGTACTTC. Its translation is CAISESHHYEQYF.

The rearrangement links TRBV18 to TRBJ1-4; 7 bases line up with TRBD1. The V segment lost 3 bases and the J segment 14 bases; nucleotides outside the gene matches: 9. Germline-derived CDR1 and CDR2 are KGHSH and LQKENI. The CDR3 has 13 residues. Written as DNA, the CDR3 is TGTGCCAGCTCACCGTCGCGACAGGGCGGCCTGTTTTTT. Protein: CASSPSRQGGLFF.

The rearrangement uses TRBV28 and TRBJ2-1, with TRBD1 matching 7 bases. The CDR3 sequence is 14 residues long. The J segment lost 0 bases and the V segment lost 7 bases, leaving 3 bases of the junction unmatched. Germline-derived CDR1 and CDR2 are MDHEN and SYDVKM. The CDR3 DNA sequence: TGTGCCAGCACCCCAGGGGGCTCCTACAATGAGCAGTTCTTC. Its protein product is CASTPGGSYNEQFF.

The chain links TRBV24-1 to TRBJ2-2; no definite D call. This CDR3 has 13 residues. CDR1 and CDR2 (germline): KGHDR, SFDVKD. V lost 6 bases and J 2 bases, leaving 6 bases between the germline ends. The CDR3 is CATSPPNTGELFF. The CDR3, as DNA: TGTGCCACCAGTCCCCCAAACACCGGGGAGCTGTTTTTT.

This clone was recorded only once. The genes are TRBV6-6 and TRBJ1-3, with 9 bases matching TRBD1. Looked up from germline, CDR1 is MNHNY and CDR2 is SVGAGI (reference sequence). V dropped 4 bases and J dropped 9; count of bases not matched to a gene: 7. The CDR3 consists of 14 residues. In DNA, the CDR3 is TGTGCCAGCAGTTTAGGGACAGGGAGAGGCACCATATATTTT. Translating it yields CASSLGTGRGTIYF.

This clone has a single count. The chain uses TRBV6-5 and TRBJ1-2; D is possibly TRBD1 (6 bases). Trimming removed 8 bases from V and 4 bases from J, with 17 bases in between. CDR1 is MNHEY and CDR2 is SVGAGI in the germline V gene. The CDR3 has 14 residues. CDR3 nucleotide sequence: TGTGCCAGCGGGGGGGTTGACAGGAGCTATGGCTACACCTTC. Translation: CASGGVDRSYGYTF.

The CDR3 region is CATSRATGGRGQPQHF. CDR3 nucleotide sequence: TGTGCCACCAGCAGGGCGACAGGGGGAAGAGGTCAGCCCCAGCATTTT. The chain links TRBV15 to TRBJ1-5; 9 bases map to TRBD1. Germline V CDR1 and CDR2: LNHNV, YYDKDF (reference sequence). This CDR3 contains 16 residues. The V gene end was trimmed by 3 bases and the J gene end by 6 bases; junction bases not matched to a gene: 9.

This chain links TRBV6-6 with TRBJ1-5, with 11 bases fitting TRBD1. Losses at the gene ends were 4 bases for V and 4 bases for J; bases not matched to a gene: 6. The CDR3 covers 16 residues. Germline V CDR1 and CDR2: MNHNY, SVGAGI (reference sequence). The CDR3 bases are TGTGCCAGCAGTTCCGAGGACAGGGGGCGTAATCAGCCCCAGCATTTT. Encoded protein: CASSSEDRGRNQPQHF.

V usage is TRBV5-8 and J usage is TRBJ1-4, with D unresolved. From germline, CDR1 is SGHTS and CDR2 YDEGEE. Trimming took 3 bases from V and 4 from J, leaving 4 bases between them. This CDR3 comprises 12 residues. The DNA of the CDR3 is TGTGCCAGCAGCTATTATAATGAAAAACTGTTTTTT. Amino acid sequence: CASSYYNEKLFF.

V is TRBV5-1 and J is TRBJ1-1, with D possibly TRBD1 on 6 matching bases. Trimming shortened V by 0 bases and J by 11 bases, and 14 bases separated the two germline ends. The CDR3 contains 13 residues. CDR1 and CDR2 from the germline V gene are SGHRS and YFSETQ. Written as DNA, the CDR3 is TGCGCCAGCAGCTTGGACAGGGTGGAAATGGCTTTCTTT. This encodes CASSLDRVEMAFF. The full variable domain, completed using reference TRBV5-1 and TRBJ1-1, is KAGVTQTPRYLIKTRGQQVTLSCSPISGHRSVSWYQQTPGQGLQFLFEYFSETQRNKGNFPGRFSGRQFSNSRSEMNVSTLELGDSALYLCASSLDRVEMAFFGQGTRLTVV.

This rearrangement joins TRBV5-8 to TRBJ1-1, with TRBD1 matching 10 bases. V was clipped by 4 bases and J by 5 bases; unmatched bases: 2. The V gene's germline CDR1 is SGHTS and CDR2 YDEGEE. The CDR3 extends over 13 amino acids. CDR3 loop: CASSRQGATEAFF. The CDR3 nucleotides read TGTGCCAGCAGCAGACAGGGGGCGACTGAAGCTTTCTTT.

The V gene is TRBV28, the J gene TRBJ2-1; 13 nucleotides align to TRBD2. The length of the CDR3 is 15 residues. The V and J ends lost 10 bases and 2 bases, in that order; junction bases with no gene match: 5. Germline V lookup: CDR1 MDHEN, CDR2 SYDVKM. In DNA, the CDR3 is TGTGCCACCACGACTAGCGGGGGGCCCTACAATGAGCAGTTCTTC. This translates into CATTTSGGPYNEQFF.

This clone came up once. CDR3 nucleotide sequence: TGCGCCAGCAGCTTGGAGACAGGGCTCTACGAGCAGTACTTC. Protein sequence: CASSLETGLYEQYF. The V call is TRBV5-1, the J call TRBJ2-7; TRBD1 agrees at 7 bases. After removal of 0 bases from V and 3 bases from J, the junction contained 3 bases not matched to a gene. CDR1 SGHRS and CDR2 YFSETQ come from the germline V gene. The CDR3 spans 14 residues.

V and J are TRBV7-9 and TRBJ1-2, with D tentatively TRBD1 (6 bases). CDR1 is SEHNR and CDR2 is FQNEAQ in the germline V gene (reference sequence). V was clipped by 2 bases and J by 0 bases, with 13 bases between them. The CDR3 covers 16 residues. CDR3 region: CASSLIQGFANYGYTF. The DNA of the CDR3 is TGTGCCAGCAGCTTAATACAGGGTTTCGCTAACTATGGCTACACCTTC.

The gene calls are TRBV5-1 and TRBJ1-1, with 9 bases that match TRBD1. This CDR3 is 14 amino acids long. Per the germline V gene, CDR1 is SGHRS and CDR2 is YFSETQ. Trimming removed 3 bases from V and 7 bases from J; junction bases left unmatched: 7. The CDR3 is CASSSGQGGVEAFF. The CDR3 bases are TGCGCCAGCAGCTCGGGACAGGGAGGGGTTGAAGCTTTCTTT.

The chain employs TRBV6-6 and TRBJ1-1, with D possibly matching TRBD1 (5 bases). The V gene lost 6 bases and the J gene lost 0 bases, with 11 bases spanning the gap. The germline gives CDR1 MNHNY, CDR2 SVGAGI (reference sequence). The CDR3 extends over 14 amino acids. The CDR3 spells CASRPPGMNTEAFF. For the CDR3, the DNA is TGTGCCAGCAGGCCCCCAGGGATGAACACTGAAGCTTTCTTT.

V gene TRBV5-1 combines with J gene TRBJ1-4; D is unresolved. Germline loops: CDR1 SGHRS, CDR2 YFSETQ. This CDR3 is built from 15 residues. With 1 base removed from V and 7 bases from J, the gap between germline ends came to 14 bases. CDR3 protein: CASSLSRASGEKLFF. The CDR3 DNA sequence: TGCGCCAGCAGCTTGTCGAGGGCCTCTGGTGAAAAACTGTTTTTT.

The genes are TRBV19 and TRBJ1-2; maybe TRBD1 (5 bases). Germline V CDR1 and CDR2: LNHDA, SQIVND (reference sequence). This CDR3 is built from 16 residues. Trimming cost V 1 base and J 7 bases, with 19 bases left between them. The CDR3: CASSIAGSHLRLGYTF. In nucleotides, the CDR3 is TGTGCCAGTAGTATAGCAGGGTCTCACCTGCGACTTGGCTACACCTTC.

The CDR3 here is CASSLREYSNQPQHF. In nucleotides, the CDR3 is TGTGCCAGCAGCTTAAGGGAGTATAGCAATCAGCCCCAGCATTTT. The V call is TRBV7-8, the J call TRBJ1-5; no clear D gene. The CDR3 contains 15 residues. V gave up 2 bases and J gave up 0 bases, with 8 bases separating them. In germline, CDR1 is SGHVS, CDR2 FQNEAQ.

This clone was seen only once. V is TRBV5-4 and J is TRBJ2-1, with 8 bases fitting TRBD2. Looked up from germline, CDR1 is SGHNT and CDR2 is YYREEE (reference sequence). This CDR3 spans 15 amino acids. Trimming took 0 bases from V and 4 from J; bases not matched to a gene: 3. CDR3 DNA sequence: TGTGCCAGCAGCTTGGTGAGCGGGAGTTACAATGAGCAGTTCTTC. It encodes CASSLVSGSYNEQFF. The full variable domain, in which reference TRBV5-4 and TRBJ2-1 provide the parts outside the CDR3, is ETGVTQSPTHLIKTRGQQVTLRCSSQSGHNTVSWYQQALGQGPQFIFQYYREEENGRGNFPPRFSGLQFPNYSSELNVNALELDDSALYLCASSLVSGSYNEQFFGPGTRLTVL.